These 16 T cell receptor beta chains originate from one sample sequenced in a study of T cells after yellow fever vaccination. TCRdb processed the 5' RACE reads anew with MiXCR; each CDR3 protein has one entry. The repertoire has 150,000 to 200,000 distinct CDR3 sequences, approximately 10% of them found once; the top ten carry 36%. This specimen consisted of CD8+ T cells sorted from PBMCs, obtained 15 days after the yellow fever booster vaccination. The receptors derive from a man aged 18-30 years who received the YFV17D yellow fever vaccine.

This sequence joins TRBV29-1 and TRBJ2-1; D is unresolved. Per the germline V gene, CDR1 is SQVTM and CDR2 is ANQGSEA. The V end was cut by 6 bases, the J end by 6 bases, with 9 bases between. CDR3 size: 11 residues. The CDR3 loop reads CSVAPSNEQFF. Written as DNA, the CDR3 is TGCAGCGTGGCCCCTTCCAATGAGCAGTTCTTC.

This chain joins TRBV9 and TRBJ2-3; 10 bases fit TRBD2. There are 16 residues in the CDR3. With 0 bases clipped from V and 3 bases from J, the junction kept 4 bases outside the gene matches. Germline CDR1 is SGDLS and CDR2 is YYNGEE. Here the CDR3 reads CASSVESSGGTDTQYF. The CDR3 region has the DNA TGTGCCAGCAGCGTAGAGAGTAGCGGGGGGACAGATACGCAGTATTTT.

This clonotype has more than one count but fewer than ten. A read error may produce the germline difference seen at one junction end. This chain joins TRBV7-9 and TRBJ2-1; possibly TRBD1 for D (5 bases). Germline loops: CDR1 SEHNR, CDR2 FQNEAQ (reference sequence). The CDR3 spans 14 residues. The CDR3 loop is CASSPRAGLGEEFF. CDR3 coding DNA: TGTGCCAGCAGCCCAAGGGCAGGGTTGGGTGAGGAGTTCTTC.

V usage is TRBV4-1 and J usage is TRBJ1-1; D is perhaps TRBD1 (6 bases). Trimming removed 1 base from V and 1 base from J, with 10 bases in between. The CDR3 runs to 15 residues. Germline assignment: CDR1 MGHRA and CDR2 YSYEKL. Written as DNA, the CDR3 is TGCGCCAGCAGCCAAGTCAGGGGAAGGAACACTGAAGCTTTCTTT. Amino acid sequence: CASSQVRGRNTEAFF.

This clonotype has just a few counts. This chain's CDR3 is CASSLGVMGTEAFF. The CDR3 nucleotides are TGCGCCAGCAGCTTGGGGGTGATGGGTACTGAAGCTTTCTTT. V gene TRBV5-1 combines with J gene TRBJ1-1; D gene unclear. The CDR3 runs to 14 residues. The V end was cut by 0 bases, the J end by 5 bases, with 11 bases between. Germline-derived CDR1 and CDR2 are SGHRS and YFSETQ. Drawing the rest from reference TRBV5-1 and TRBJ1-1, the complete variable domain is KAGVTQTPRYLIKTRGQQVTLSCSPISGHRSVSWYQQTPGQGLQFLFEYFSETQRNKGNFPGRFSGRQFSNSRSEMNVSTLELGDSALYLCASSLGVMGTEAFFGQGTRLTVV.

Many counts were recorded for this clonotype. The rearrangement joins TRBV5-1 to TRBJ1-1; TRBD1 aligns across 7 bases. V trimming: 5 bases; J trimming: 4 bases; junction bases outside the gene matches: 5. The germline V gene encodes CDR1 SGHRS and CDR2 YFSETQ. The CDR3 spans 13 residues. CDR3 in DNA: TGCGCCAGCAGAACCGACAGGGCCACTGAAGCTTTCTTT. Translated: CASRTDRATEAFF.

This chain connects TRBV4-1 to TRBJ2-5, with D possibly being TRBD1 (6 bases). The V end was cut by 1 base, the J end by 3 bases, with 12 bases between. This CDR3 comprises 15 residues. The germline gives CDR1 MGHRA, CDR2 YSYEKL. The CDR3 spells CASSQALGQEETQYF. DNA of the CDR3: TGCGCCAGCAGCCAAGCCCTGGGACAAGAAGAGACCCAGTACTTC.

The chain recombines TRBV28 with TRBJ2-1; TRBD1 matches at 8 bases. The CDR3 length is 16 residues. J was trimmed by 4 bases and V by 4 bases; bases with no gene match: 9. The germline gives CDR1 MDHEN, CDR2 SYDVKM. CDR3 in amino acids: CASSSTGQGPYNEQFF. DNA of the CDR3: TGTGCCAGCAGTTCCACTGGACAGGGACCTTACAATGAGCAGTTCTTC.

This clonotype was seen only a few times. CDR3 sequence reads: CSASRGQETQYF. Written as DNA, the CDR3 is TGCAGTGCTAGTCGCGGACAAGAGACCCAGTACTTC. This chain joins TRBV20-1 and TRBJ2-5; D unclear. Germline CDR1 reads DFQATT; CDR2 reads SNEGSKA (reference sequence). The CDR3 spans 12 residues. V shed 3 bases and J shed 2 bases, with 7 bases lying between them.

V usage is TRBV4-1 and J usage is TRBJ1-5, with D unclear. V shed 1 base and J shed 7 bases, with 5 bases lying between them. The CDR3 runs 12 residues. CDR1 is MGHRA and CDR2 is YSYEKL in the germline V gene. CDR3 protein: CASSQGSQPQHF. For the CDR3, the DNA is TGCGCCAGCAGCCAAGGGAGCCAGCCCCAGCATTTT.

This clonotype showed up just a few times. The rearrangement links TRBV7-6 to TRBJ1-2; 10 positions agree with TRBD1. The CDR3 covers 16 residues. The V gene's germline CDR1 is SGHVS and CDR2 FNYEAQ. J was trimmed by 8 bases and V by 1 base; bases with no gene match: 10. Here the CDR3 reads CASSLGSQTGGRGYTF. CDR3 coding DNA: TGTGCCAGCAGCTTAGGGTCCCAGACAGGGGGCAGAGGCTACACCTTC.

The chain recombines TRBV5-1 with TRBJ1-1; 8 bases are a match to TRBD1. CDR3 length: 15 amino acids. Trimming took 4 bases from V and 0 from J; bases not matched to a gene: 5. CDR1 SGHRS and CDR2 YFSETQ come from the germline V gene. The DNA for the CDR3 is TGCGCCAGCAGCGCGGGACAGGATATGAACACTGAAGCTTTCTTT. Encoded protein: CASSAGQDMNTEAFF. Looking up the rest from reference TRBV5-1 and TRBJ1-1 gives the full variable domain: KAGVTQTPRYLIKTRGQQVTLSCSPISGHRSVSWYQQTPGQGLQFLFEYFSETQRNKGNFPGRFSGRQFSNSRSEMNVSTLELGDSALYLCASSAGQDMNTEAFFGQGTRLTVV.

The chain combines TRBV5-1 with TRBJ2-2; tentatively, D is TRBD1 (6 bases). V dropped 1 base and J dropped 5 bases, with 15 bases sitting between them. Germline V gene data show CDR1 as SGHRS and CDR2 as YFSETQ. This CDR3 is 16 amino acids long. The CDR3 sequence is CASSLSGRDKTGELFF. As DNA, the CDR3 is TGCGCCAGCAGCTTGTCGGGTCGGGACAAAACCGGGGAGCTGTTTTTT.

This clonotype was picked up a small number of times. The chain employs TRBV5-1 and TRBJ2-2; 8 positions match TRBD1. This CDR3 is built from 15 residues. Trimming removed 2 bases from V and 5 bases from J; junction bases left unmatched: 5. Per germline, CDR1 SGHRS and CDR2 YFSETQ. The CDR3 coding sequence is TGCGCCAGCAGCTTCGGCAGGGGGCGTACCGGGGAGCTGTTTTTT. Residues: CASSFGRGRTGELFF.

The V call is TRBV11-2, the J call TRBJ2-3; 10 nucleotides align to TRBD2. With V trimmed by 2 bases and J by 3 bases, 5 bases remained unmatched. From germline, CDR1 is SGHAT and CDR2 FQNNGV. The CDR3 sequence is 16 residues long. This CDR3 reads CASSLPAGGTTDTQYF. The CDR3 region has the DNA TGTGCCAGCAGCTTACCAGCGGGGGGGACTACAGATACGCAGTATTTT.

This clonotype has just a few counts. CDR3 region: CASSAWGSNQPQHF. CDR3 sequence (DNA): TGTGCCAGCAGCGCCTGGGGTAGCAATCAGCCCCAGCATTTT. The chain links TRBV9 to TRBJ1-5; the D is unclear. This CDR3 spans 14 amino acids. Germline V gives CDR1 SGDLS, CDR2 YYNGEE. The V end was cut by 3 bases, the J end by 0 bases, with 7 bases between. The whole variable domain, filled in from reference TRBV9 and TRBJ1-5, reads DSGVTQTPKHLITATGQRVTLRCSPRSGDLSVYWYQQSLDQGLQFLIQYYNGEERAKGNILERFSAQQFPDLHSELNLSSLELGDSALYFCASSAWGSNQPQHFGDGTRLSIL.